Listed below are T cell receptor beta chains from one sample, sequenced in a study of shared clonotypes between healthy human individuals. The table came from immunoSEQ multiplex PCR; TCRdb's copy has only in-frame clones and leaves some out. The repertoire holds some 1,100,000 clones, with 75% to 80% as singletons. Material for sequencing was memory CD4+ T cells from PBMCs. Source of these receptors: a man younger than 35 in good health. Some clones in this sample may be carry-over from other donors' samples. Each CDR3 is given with its conserved first and last residue. D genes are given only for firm matches. Only part of the rows carry a size: once, few, many, or a class if the clone is expanded.

>-|TRBV6-1|TRBJ2-1|-
CASVLAGTPAIF
TGTGCCAGCGTACTAGCCGGGACTCCAGCGATCTTC
>-|TRBV28|TRBJ1-2|-
CASEMMGDGYTF
TGTGCCAGCGAGATGATGGGGGATGGCTACACCTTC
>-|TRBV27|TRBJ1-3|-
CASSLSGAGNTIYF
TGTGCCAGCAGTTTATCGGGGGCTGGAAACACCATATATTTT
>-|TRBV10-3|TRBJ2-5|TRBD2
CAISDRTRQETQYF
TGTGCCATCAGTGACCGGACTAGGCAAGAGACCCAGTACTTC
>-|TRBV6-1|TRBJ1-1|-
CASSEVGGWGTEAFF
TGTGCCAGCAGTGAAGTCGGGGGGTGGGGCACTGAAGCTTTCTTT
>many|TRBV28|TRBJ2-7|-
CASSLIIPRQRAVRAQYF
TGTGCCAGCAGTTTAATAATACCCCGACAGAGGGCCGTCAGGGCGCAGTACTTC
>-|TRBV7-8|TRBJ2-7|-
CASSLSNRDGYEQYF
TGTGCCAGCAGCTTAAGTAATAGGGACGGCTACGAGCAGTACTTC
>-|TRBV7-9|TRBJ1-1|TRBD1
CASSQQGGTEAFF
TGTGCCAGCAGCCAGCAGGGGGGCACTGAAGCTTTCTTT
>-|TRBV29-1|TRBJ1-1|TRBD1
CSVGLQGATNTEAFF
TGCAGCGTTGGCCTACAGGGGGCGACGAACACTGAAGCTTTCTTT
>-|TRBV28|TRBJ1-4|-
CASSPREALFF
TGTGCCAGCAGTCCCAGGGAGGCTCTGTTTTTT
>-|TRBV7-2|TRBJ2-7|-
CASSTPGSGPYEQYF
TGTGCCAGCAGCACTCCGGGGAGCGGACCCTACGAGCAGTACTTC
>-|TRBV9|TRBJ1-3|-
CASSAGTSGGGNTIYF
TGTGCCAGCAGCGCGGGGACATCTGGGGGTGGAAACACCATATATTTT
>-|TRBV4-2|TRBJ2-5|-
CASSQELRGEEQYF
TGTGCCAGCAGCCAAGAGCTCAGGGGAGAGGAGCAGTACTTC
>-|TRBV6-5|TRBJ2-1|-
CASSTRQPLNEQFF
TGTGCCAGCAGCACGAGACAGCCCCTCAATGAGCAGTTCTTC
>-|TRBV2|TRBJ1-3|-
CASSAAVGEGNTIYF
TGTGCCAGCAGTGCGGCAGTCGGAGAGGGAAACACCATATATTTT
>-|TRBV4-1|TRBJ2-1|-
CASSQVFTTEAGNNEQFF
TGCGCCAGCAGCCAAGTTTTTACCACAGAGGCAGGAAACAATGAGCAGTTCTTC
>-|TRBV5-8|TRBJ2-4|-
CASSFREGDIQYF
TGTGCCAGCAGCTTCAGAGAGGGGGACATTCAGTACTTC
>-|TRBV5-1|TRBJ2-3|-
CASSLGGRDTQYF
TGCGCCAGCAGCTTGGGAGGGCGGGATACGCAGTATTTT
>-|TRBV29-1|TRBJ2-7|-
CSIEGDVLSELRGWYEQYF
TGCAGCATTGAGGGGGATGTACTTTCGGAGCTTAGAGGGTGGTACGAGCAGTACTTC
>-|TRBV29-1|TRBJ2-3|TRBD2
CSVELADTDTQYF
TGCAGCGTTGAACTAGCGGACACAGATACGCAGTATTTT
>-|TRBV5-6|TRBJ2-2|TRBD2
CASSLFGAGGHTGELFF
TGTGCCAGCAGCTTGTTTGGGGCGGGAGGGCACACCGGGGAGCTGTTTTTT
>few|TRBV5-4|TRBJ2-3|TRBD1
CASSTGQGAPDTQYF
TGTGCCAGCAGCACCGGACAGGGGGCGCCCGATACGCAGTATTTT
>-|TRBV9|TRBJ1-2|-
CASSVVGGGGYTF
TGTGCCAGCAGCGTAGTGGGGGGCGGAGGCTACACCTTC
>-|TRBV28|TRBJ2-7|-
CASCSAGGSYEQYF
TGTGCCAGCTGTTCGGCGGGCGGATCCTACGAGCAGTACTTC
>-|TRBV5-4|TRBJ2-7|TRBD1
CASSPSKDRDSYEQYF
TGTGCCAGCAGCCCTAGTAAGGACAGGGACTCCTACGAGCAGTACTTC
>-|TRBV6-6|TRBJ2-7|-
CASSYGVDEQYF
TGTGCCAGCAGTTACGGGGTAGACGAGCAGTACTTC
>-|TRBV20-1|TRBJ2-7|-
CSASPGKQYF
TGCAGTGCAAGTCCTGGGAAGCAGTACTTC
>-|TRBV4-2|TRBJ2-3|TRBD2
CASSPGLGSTDTQYF
TGTGCCAGCAGCCCCGGACTAGGGAGCACAGATACGCAGTATTTT
>-|TRBV5-6|TRBJ2-1|TRBD2
CASSSLAGGYNEQFF
TGTGCCAGCAGCTCGCTAGCGGGAGGCTACAATGAGCAGTTCTTC
>-|TRBV5-1|TRBJ2-5|-
CASSPKFRETQYF
TGCGCCAGCAGCCCCAAGTTTAGGGAGACCCAGTACTTC
>-|TRBV28|TRBJ2-7|TRBD1
CASSFGGTGNYEQYF
TGTGCCAGCAGTTTCGGCGGGACAGGGAACTACGAGCAGTACTTC
>-|TRBV6-1|TRBJ2-5|TRBD1
CASSPGTGAQETQYF
TGTGCCAGCAGCCCCGGGACAGGGGCACAAGAGACCCAGTACTTC
>-|TRBV6-6|TRBJ1-1|-
CASSYLAEAFF
TGTGCCAGCAGTTACTTGGCTGAAGCTTTCTTT
>once|TRBV25-1|TRBJ2-5|-
CASRASGVGKTQYF
TGTGCCAGCAGGGCGTCGGGAGTCGGAAAGACCCAGTACTTC
>-|TRBV18|TRBJ1-2|TRBD1
CASSPETGRGYTF
TGTGCCAGCTCACCGGAGACAGGGCGCGGCTACACCTTC
>-|TRBV5-8|TRBJ1-5|TRBD1
CASSLGQGGGNQPQHF
TGTGCCAGCAGCTTGGGACAGGGGGGCGGCAATCAGCCCCAGCATTTT
>once|TRBV19|TRBJ2-3|-
CASSIIGGAGDTQYF
TGTGCCAGTAGTATCATTGGCGGGGCTGGAGATACGCAGTATTTT
>-|TRBV10-3|TRBJ1-5|-
CAISPQGDGNQPQHF
TGTGCCATCAGCCCACAAGGGGATGGCAATCAGCCCCAGCATTTT
>once|TRBV5-6|TRBJ2-7|TRBD2
CASSSPGLGNRLSYEQYF
TGTGCCAGCAGTTCGCCGGGACTAGGAAACCGACTTTCATACGAGCAGTACTTC
>-|TRBV6-6|TRBJ1-4|TRBD1
CASSYSRQGATEKLFF
TGTGCCAGCAGTTACTCAAGACAGGGGGCTACTGAAAAACTGTTTTTT
>few|TRBV9|TRBJ1-1|-
CASSVGSQNTEAFF
TGTGCCAGCAGCGTGGGATCACAGAACACTGAAGCTTTCTTT
>few|TRBV11-2|TRBJ2-1|-
CASSPPSAYNEQFF
TGTGCCAGCAGCCCCCCGTCGGCCTACAATGAGCAGTTCTTC
>-|TRBV7-3|TRBJ2-4|TRBD1
CASSLLGTASTEGKNIQYF
TGTGCCAGCAGCTTATTAGGGACAGCAAGCACTGAAGGCAAAAACATTCAGTACTTC
>-|TRBV15|TRBJ1-5|-
CATSSPEPGYRNQPQHF
TGTGCCACCAGCTCCCCGGAGCCTGGGTATCGCAATCAGCCCCAGCATTTT
>-|TRBV4-2|TRBJ2-5|TRBD2
CASSRQTGGETQYF
TGTGCCAGCAGCCGTCAAACGGGAGGGGAGACCCAGTACTTC
>-|TRBV28|TRBJ2-7|-
CASKPGSSSYEQYF
TGTGCCAGCAAACCGGGATCCAGCTCCTACGAGCAGTACTTC
>-|TRBV27|TRBJ1-1|TRBD1
CASRGQGRDTEAFF
TGTGCCAGCAGGGGACAGGGAAGAGACACTGAAGCTTTCTTT
>-|TRBV2|TRBJ2-3|-
CASRTGHPSTDTQYF
TGTGCCAGCAGGACGGGACACCCGAGCACAGATACGCAGTATTTT
>-|TRBV2|TRBJ1-1|-
CASTMGELNTEAFF
TGTGCCAGCACCATGGGTGAATTGAACACTGAAGCTTTCTTT
>few|TRBV4-2|TRBJ2-2|TRBD2
CASSRRLAGGDTGELFF
TGTGCCAGCAGCAGACGACTAGCGGGCGGAGACACCGGGGAGCTGTTTTTT
>-|TRBV6-1|TRBJ2-7|TRBD1
CASPGTDSYEQYF
TGTGCCAGCCCGGGGACAGATTCCTACGAGCAGTACTTC
>once|TRBV4-2|TRBJ2-1|TRBD2
CASSQNYLGSGRPQGLF
TGTGCCAGCAGCCAAAATTACCTCGGTAGCGGGAGGCCCCAGGGGCTCTTC